This T cell receptor beta chain derives from a study of spatial heterogeneity in lung cancer. Turning to the study itself: Samples were obtained from about 75 donors, all untreated early-stage non-small cell lung cancer patients. General observations from the study: TCRs found ubiquitously expanded in tumor appeared in blood more at resection than at follow-up.

The time point was: blood at routine non-recurrence follow-up after resection. Tumor, nontumor lung or frozen PBMC supplied whole RNA, sequenced without sorting. This clonotype was seen more than once but under ten times. Its antigen is as yet unknown. Using its own MiXCR run on the 5' RACE reads, TCRdb lists one record per CDR3 protein. Altogether some 54,000 distinct CDR3 sequences are present, less than 9.5% being singletons, with the ten largest covering around 36%. The germline V gene has CDR1 SGHAT and CDR2 FQNNGV. V shed 5 bases and J shed 9 bases, with 14 bases lying between them. The CDR3 consists of 13 residues.

The specimen comprised PBMCs, sampled at follow-up. V is TRBV11-2 and J is TRBJ2-4; D ambiguous. The TCR comes from a female donor with early-stage non-small cell lung cancer. The CDR3: CASSPVTRSIQYF. DNA for the CDR3: TGTGCCAGCAGCCCAGTCACACGTAGCATTCAGTACTTC.